These 31 T cell receptor beta chains share one sample of origin, sequenced in a study of T cells in Graves' hyperthyroidism and ophthalmopathy. Researchers took RNA transcripts and amplified the TCR beta CDR3 regions from them. The TCR CDR3 first-round RT-PCR relied on the HTBI primer set. MiXCR was run by TCRdb on the multiplex PCR reads, yielding one entry per CDR3 protein. The table shows about 760,000 distinct CDR3 sequences, with around a third occurring only once. The sequenced material came from blood. All receptors come from a woman in her thirties or forties with Graves' hyperthyroidism.

The DNA of the CDR3 is TGTGCCAGCAGTTTATGGGTACAAGACTACGAGCAGTACTTC. It specifies CASSLWVQDYEQYF. V gene TRBV7-2 combines with J gene TRBJ2-7; D ambiguous. This CDR3 has 14 residues. The germline CDR1 and CDR2 sequences are SGHTA and FQGNSA. Trimming pared 6 bases from V and 3 bases from J, leaving 15 bases between.

The chain combines TRBV28 with TRBJ1-2; the match to TRBD1 covers 7 bases. J lost 1 base, V lost 5 bases, and 7 bases had no gene match. CDR1 and CDR2 (germline): MDHEN, SYDVKM. The CDR3 length is 15 residues. Here the CDR3 reads CASSQRTGYNYGYTF. CDR3 DNA: TGTGCCAGCAGTCAACGGACAGGATATAACTATGGCTACACCTTC.

This sequence joins TRBV4-3 and TRBJ1-5; TRBD1 might be the D (5 bases). The CDR3 is made up of 14 amino acids. V lost 0 bases and J lost 4, with 7 bases in between. Per the germline V gene, CDR1 is LGHNA and CDR2 is YSLEER. The DNA of the CDR3 is TGCGCCAGCAGCCAAGAGACAGAAAATCAGCCCCAGCATTTT. Protein product: CASSQETENQPQHF.

This chain's CDR3 is CASNFIRVVGVAEAFF. The DNA of the CDR3 is TGTGCCAGCAACTTTATAAGGGTTGTGGGCGTAGCTGAAGCTTTCTTT. This chain joins TRBV6-1 and TRBJ1-1; D remains unclear. CDR1 and CDR2 (germline): MNHNS, SASEGT. Trimming took 7 bases from V and 6 from J, leaving 24 bases between them. This CDR3 has 16 residues.

A few counts support this clonotype. The rearrangement uses TRBV12-3 or TRBV12-4 and TRBJ1-1; the match to TRBD1 covers 11 bases. This CDR3 is 17 amino acids long. V was clipped by 4 bases and J by 1 base; unmatched bases: 8. The CDR3: CASSSRDRGSGNTEAFF. The CDR3 nucleotides are TGTGCCAGCAGTTCCCGGGACAGGGGGTCTGGGAACACTGAAGCTTTCTTT.

V usage is TRBV7-9 and J usage is TRBJ1-3; weak D call: TRBD1 (5 bases). V lost 3 bases, J lost 2 bases, and 14 bases lay in between. This CDR3 contains 16 residues. CDR1 and CDR2 from the germline V gene are SEHNR and FQNEAQ (reference sequence). This CDR3 is CASSFGSPGPGNTIYF. In nucleotides, the CDR3 is TGTGCCAGCAGCTTCGGGAGTCCGGGACCTGGAAACACCATATATTTT.

This clonotype was seen many times. The chain links TRBV6-5 to TRBJ1-1; unclear D gene. V lost 0 bases and J lost 8, with 10 bases in between. Germline V lookup: CDR1 MNHEY, CDR2 SVGAGI. The CDR3 runs 13 residues. CDR3: CASSYSSWREAFF. The DNA of the CDR3 is TGTGCCAGCAGTTACTCGTCTTGGAGGGAAGCTTTCTTT.

V gene TRBV7-3 combines with J gene TRBJ1-1; D may be TRBD1 (5 bases). V lost 6 bases to trimming and J lost 5 bases, with 22 bases between them. The V gene's germline CDR1 is SGHTA and CDR2 FQGTGA. This CDR3 is built from 16 residues. The CDR3 nucleotides are TGTGCCAGCAGTGCCGGGGGTGATGTGTGGGAGACTGAAGCTTTCTTT. Protein: CASSAGGDVWETEAFF.

This clonotype was detected only a few times. The J gene is TRBJ1-2, the V gene TRBV4-3, with D possibly matching TRBD1 (5 bases). CDR1 is LGHNA, CDR2 YSLEER, per germline. The ends were cut back, 1 base at V and 6 bases at J, with 12 bases in the middle. This CDR3 region has 14 residues. In DNA, the CDR3 is TGCGCCAGCAGCCAAGGCCGGCAGGGCCATGGCTACACCTTC. It specifies CASSQGRQGHGYTF.

The chain has TRBV2 and TRBJ1-1; 8 bases align to TRBD1. This CDR3 is built from 16 residues. Germline CDR1 is SNHLY and CDR2 is FYNNEI. The ends lost 6 bases at V and 6 bases at J; junction bases unmatched: 15. This chain's CDR3 is CASSPEWGQAGAEAFF. For the CDR3, the DNA is TGTGCCAGCAGCCCAGAATGGGGACAGGCCGGCGCTGAAGCTTTCTTT.

As for this clonotype: Its ends do not fully match the called genes, so a read error is possible. The chain couples TRBV12-3 or TRBV12-4 to TRBJ1-2; D unresolved. The CDR3 runs 16 residues. The CDR3 loop is CTSSLDQGSHNYGYTF. The CDR3 nucleotides read TGTACCAGCAGTTTGGACCAAGGGAGCCATAACTATGGCTACACCTTC.

A word on this clonotype: A read error may explain this, as a much larger clone is one base away. The CDR3 end shows no conserved phenylalanine or tryptophan, and so a read error is likely. The rearrangement joins TRBV19 to TRBJ1-4; D unresolved. There are 14 residues in the CDR3. Deletions cut 5 bases from V and 4 bases from J, with 11 bases between. CDR1 is LNHDA and CDR2 is SQIVND in the germline V gene (reference sequence). The CDR3 is CASSVAGYNEKLFL. Written as DNA, the CDR3 is TGTGCCAGTAGTGTGGCGGGTTATAATGAAAAACTGTTTTTA.

The chain has TRBV4-3 and TRBJ1-3, with a weak D call TRBD1 (6 bases). V was pared by 0 bases and J by 0 bases, with 9 bases between. This CDR3 comprises 16 residues. Germline V gives CDR1 LGHNA, CDR2 YSLEER. This CDR3 is CASSQDRGISGNTIYF. Here the CDR3 DNA reads TGCGCCAGCAGCCAAGACAGGGGTATCTCTGGAAACACCATATATTTT.

This clonotype has a single count. The chain employs TRBV20-1 and TRBJ2-5; D gene uncertain. The CDR3 is 13 amino acids. Looked up from germline, CDR1 is DFQATT and CDR2 is SNEGSKA (reference sequence). The germline V and J ends were trimmed by 3 bases and 3 bases, with 11 bases remaining between them. CDR3 in amino acids: CSASPLGKETQYF. The CDR3 nucleotides are TGCAGTGCTAGCCCGCTGGGGAAAGAGACCCAGTACTTC.

This clonotype has at least ten counts. Here the CDR3 reads CATVTGPGAEAFF. The CDR3 DNA reads as TGTGCCACCGTAACAGGTCCAGGAGCTGAAGCTTTCTTT. The chain is built from TRBV10-3 and TRBJ1-1; possibly TRBD1 for D (5 bases). V was shortened by 10 bases and J by 6 bases, with 18 bases between the two germline ends. Per germline, CDR1 ENHRY and CDR2 SYGVKD. This CDR3 region has 13 residues.

The chain combines TRBV5-6 with TRBJ2-7; TRBD2 agrees at 7 bases. J was trimmed by 6 bases and V by 2 bases; bases with no gene match: 5. CDR1 SGHDT and CDR2 YYEEEE come from the germline V gene. There are 13 residues in the CDR3. For the CDR3, the DNA is TGTGCCAGCAGCTTCGGGGGGACCGCCGAGCAGTACTTC. It specifies CASSFGGTAEQYF.

The genes are TRBV7-9 and TRBJ1-2; TRBD1 might be the D (5 bases). CDR1 and CDR2 from the germline V gene are SEHNR and FQNEAQ (reference sequence). CDR3 length equals 13 residues. Deletions cut 4 bases from V and 7 bases from J, with 13 bases between. CDR3 sequence (DNA): TGTGCCAGCAGCTCGAGGGGCTACGGTGGCTACACCTTC. Translated: CASSSRGYGGYTF.

A few counts support this clonotype. The rearrangement joins TRBV6-5 to TRBJ2-5; no clear D gene. Germline lookup yields CDR1 MNHEY and CDR2 SVGAGI. The CDR3 consists of 16 residues. Trimming removed 7 bases from V and 1 base from J, with 19 bases in between. In DNA, the CDR3 is TGTGCCAGCACCCTCGCCCACAGTCAACCCCAAGAGACCCAGTACTTC. Its protein product is CASTLAHSQPQETQYF.

The gene calls are TRBV6-5 and TRBJ2-2; 9 nucleotides line up with TRBD2. Germline V gene data show CDR1 as MNHEY and CDR2 as SVGAGI. J lost 4 bases, V lost 10 bases, and 10 bases had no gene match. This CDR3 spans 15 amino acids. This CDR3 reads CATGIAGAGTGELFF. DNA for the CDR3: TGTGCCACTGGGATAGCGGGAGCGGGCACCGGGGAGCTGTTTTTT.

This clonotype was found once. One junction end does not reproduce the germline sequence, and a read error may be involved. The chain uses TRBV7-2 and TRBJ1-1; D ambiguous. Looked up from germline, CDR1 is SGHTA and CDR2 is FQGNSA. The CDR3 runs 12 residues. CDR3 amino acids: CASSFRATEALF. In nucleotides, the CDR3 is TGTGCCAGCAGCTTTCGGGCCACTGAAGCTCTCTTT.

This sequence joins TRBV2 and TRBJ1-6, with no clear D. This CDR3 contains 14 residues. CDR1 is SNHLY and CDR2 is FYNNEI in the germline V gene. V dropped 3 bases and J dropped 8 bases, with 11 bases sitting between them. In nucleotides, the CDR3 is TGTGCCAGCAGTGATGAGGGATTAGATTCACCCCTCCACTTT. It encodes CASSDEGLDSPLHF.

A word on this clonotype: The junction and the germline gene differ at one end; a read error may be behind it. The gene calls are TRBV2 and TRBJ1-1; a weak D match, TRBD1 (6 bases). CDR1 and CDR2 (germline): SNHLY, FYNNEI. The CDR3 consists of 13 residues. CDR3 sequence reads: CASSEDRDTEASF. The CDR3 DNA reads as TGTGCCAGCAGTGAAGACAGGGACACTGAAGCTTCCTTT.

The table lists this clonotype with a few counts. The chain couples TRBV19 to TRBJ1-4; D call uncertain. The V and J ends lost 2 bases and 0 bases respectively, with 13 bases between them. Germline values: CDR1 LNHDA, CDR2 SQIVND (reference sequence). This CDR3 contains 17 residues. The CDR3 nucleotides are TGTGCCAGTAGTATATCGCCCAGGACTGCAACTAATGAAAAACTGTTTTTT. This translates into CASSISPRTATNEKLFF.

This clonotype turned up a few times. This chain joins TRBV4-3 and TRBJ1-4; the D gene is possibly TRBD1 (6 bases). Germline V gives CDR1 LGHNA, CDR2 YSLEER. V lost 1 base to trimming and J lost 8 bases, with 14 bases between them. CDR3 length equals 15 residues. The CDR3 here is CASSQGGGSGEKLFF. The CDR3 DNA sequence: TGCGCCAGCAGCCAAGGAGGGGGGAGCGGCGAAAAACTGTTTTTT.

This clonotype was counted many times. This rearrangement joins TRBV9 to TRBJ2-7; 10 bases line up with TRBD1. J lost 4 bases, V lost 7 bases, and 8 bases had no gene match. Germline CDR1 is SGDLS and CDR2 is YYNGEE. This CDR3 has 14 residues. CDR3 loop: CASAKGQGPYEQYF. DNA for the CDR3: TGTGCCAGCGCTAAGGGACAGGGGCCTTACGAGCAGTACTTC.

This clonotype was counted many times. This rearrangement joins TRBV5-6 to TRBJ2-5; 7 nucleotides match TRBD2. J was trimmed by 3 bases and V by 4 bases; bases with no gene match: 9. Per germline, CDR1 SGHDT and CDR2 YYEEEE. The CDR3 is made up of 15 amino acids. In DNA form, the CDR3 reads TGTGCCAGCAGCCCTCCAGGGAGGGCGGAAGAGACCCAGTACTTC. This translates into CASSPPGRAEETQYF.

This sequence joins TRBV19 and TRBJ1-1; maybe TRBD1 (5 bases). The CDR3 covers 13 residues. V lost 5 bases and J 8 bases, leaving 15 bases between the germline ends. The V gene's germline CDR1 is LNHDA and CDR2 SQIVND (reference sequence). The CDR3 DNA reads as TGTGCCAGTAGTGCGAGCAGGGTATCGGAAGCTTTCTTT. Translated, it gives CASSASRVSEAFF.

This clonotype was picked up many times. The chain joins TRBV29-1 to TRBJ1-2; 7 nucleotides line up with TRBD1. From germline, CDR1 is SQVTM and CDR2 ANQGSEA. This CDR3 comprises 12 residues. Trimming removed 3 bases from V and 5 bases from J; junction bases left unmatched: 3. The CDR3 DNA reads TGCAGCGTTGATGGACAGGATTATGGCTACACCTTC. Translating it yields CSVDGQDYGYTF.

The chain uses TRBV7-2 and TRBJ1-5; D is unresolved. With 4 bases removed from V and 6 bases from J, the gap between germline ends came to 10 bases. Germline CDR1 and CDR2: SGHTA and FQGNSA. The CDR3 is 13 residues long. CDR3 region: CASSSVSGQPQHF. The CDR3 DNA is TGTGCCAGCAGCTCGGTTTCGGGTCAGCCCCAGCATTTT.

This clonotype was counted many times. V and J are TRBV19 and TRBJ2-5; 11 bases match TRBD2. The germline V gene has CDR1 LNHDA and CDR2 SQIVND (reference sequence). V gave up 5 bases and J gave up 2 bases; unmatched junction bases: 7. CDR3 size: 16 residues. The CDR3 region is CASSSRLAGSQETQYF. The CDR3 region has the DNA TGTGCCAGTAGTTCCCGACTAGCGGGGTCTCAAGAGACCCAGTACTTC. Filled out from reference TRBV19 and TRBJ2-5, the complete variable domain reads DGGITQSPKYLFRKEGQNVTLSCEQNLNHDAMYWYRQDPGQGLRLIYYSQIVNDFQKGDIAEGYSVSREKKESFPLTVTSAQKNPTAFYLCASSSRLAGSQETQYFGPGTRLLVL.

This clonotype was seen repeatedly, ten times or more. The J gene is TRBJ1-2, the V gene TRBV2; TRBD1 is a possible D gene (6 bases). The length of the CDR3 is 14 residues. Trimming took 4 bases from V and 6 from J, leaving 15 bases between them. Germline V gene lookup returns CDR1 SNHLY and CDR2 FYNNEI. Written as DNA, the CDR3 is TGTGCCAGCAGTGGGGAGGGGGGGGTCCATGGCTACACCTTC. Translating it yields CASSGEGGVHGYTF.